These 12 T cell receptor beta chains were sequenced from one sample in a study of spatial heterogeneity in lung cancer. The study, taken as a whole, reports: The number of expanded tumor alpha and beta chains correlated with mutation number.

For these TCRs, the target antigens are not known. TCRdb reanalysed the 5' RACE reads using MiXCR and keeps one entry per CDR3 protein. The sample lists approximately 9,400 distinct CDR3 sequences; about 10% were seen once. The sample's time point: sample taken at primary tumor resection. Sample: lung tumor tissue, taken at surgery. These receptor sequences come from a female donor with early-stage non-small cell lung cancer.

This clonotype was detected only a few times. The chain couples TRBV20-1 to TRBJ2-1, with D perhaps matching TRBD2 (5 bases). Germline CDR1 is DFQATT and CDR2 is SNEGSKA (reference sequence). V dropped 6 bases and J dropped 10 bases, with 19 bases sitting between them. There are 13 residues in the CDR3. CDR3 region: CSAPVRAVAEQFF. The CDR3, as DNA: TGCAGTGCCCCCGTGAGAGCGGTAGCCGAGCAGTTCTTC.

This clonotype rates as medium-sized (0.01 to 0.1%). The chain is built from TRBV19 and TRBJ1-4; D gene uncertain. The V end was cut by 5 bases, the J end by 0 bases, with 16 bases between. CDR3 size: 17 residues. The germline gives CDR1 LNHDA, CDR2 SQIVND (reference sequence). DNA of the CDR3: TGTGCCAGTAGTGACGGTGGCTACGGTGCAACTAATGAAAAACTGTTTTTT. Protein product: CASSDGGYGATNEKLFF.

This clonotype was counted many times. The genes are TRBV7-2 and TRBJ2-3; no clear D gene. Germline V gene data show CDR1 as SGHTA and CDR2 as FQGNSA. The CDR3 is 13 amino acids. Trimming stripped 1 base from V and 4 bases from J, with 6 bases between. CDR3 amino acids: CASSLVTSDTQYF. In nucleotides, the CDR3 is TGTGCCAGCAGCTTAGTCACATCAGATACGCAGTATTTT.

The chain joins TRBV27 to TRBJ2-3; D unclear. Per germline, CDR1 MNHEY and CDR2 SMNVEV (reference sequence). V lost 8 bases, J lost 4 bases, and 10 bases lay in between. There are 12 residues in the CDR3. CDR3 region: CASGLIADTQYF. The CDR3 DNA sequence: TGTGCCAGCGGGCTGATAGCAGATACGCAGTATTTT.

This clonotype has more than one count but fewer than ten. CDR3 protein: CASSPYQGKGTEAFF. The CDR3 nucleotides are TGTGCCAGCAGCCCCTATCAGGGAAAGGGCACTGAAGCTTTCTTT. The rearrangement joins TRBV9 to TRBJ1-1; tentative D call: TRBD1 (5 bases). Germline CDR1 reads SGDLS; CDR2 reads YYNGEE. V shed 4 bases and J shed 4 bases, with 17 bases lying between them. The CDR3 is made up of 15 amino acids.

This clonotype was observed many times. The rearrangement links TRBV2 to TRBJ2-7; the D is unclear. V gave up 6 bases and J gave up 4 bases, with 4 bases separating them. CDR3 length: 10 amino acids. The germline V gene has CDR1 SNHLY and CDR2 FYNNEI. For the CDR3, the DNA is TGTGCCAGCAGCTTATACGAGCAGTACTTC. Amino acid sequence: CASSLYEQYF.

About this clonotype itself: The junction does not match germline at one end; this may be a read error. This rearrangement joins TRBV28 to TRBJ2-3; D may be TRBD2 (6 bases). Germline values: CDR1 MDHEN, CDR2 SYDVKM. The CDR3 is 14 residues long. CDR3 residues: CASTRGESTDTEYF. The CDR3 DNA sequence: TGTGCCAGCACCCGCGGGGAAAGCACAGATACGGAGTATTTT.

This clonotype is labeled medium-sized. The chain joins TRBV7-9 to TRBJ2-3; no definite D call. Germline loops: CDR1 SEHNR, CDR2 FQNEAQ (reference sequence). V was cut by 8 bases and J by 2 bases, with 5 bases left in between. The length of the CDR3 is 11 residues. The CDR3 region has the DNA TGTGCCAGCGGCGACACAGATACGCAGTATTTT. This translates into CASGDTDTQYF.

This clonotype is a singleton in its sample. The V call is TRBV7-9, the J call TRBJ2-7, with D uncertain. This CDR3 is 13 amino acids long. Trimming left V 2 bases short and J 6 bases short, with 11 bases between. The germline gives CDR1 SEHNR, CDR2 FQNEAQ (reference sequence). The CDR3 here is CASSLSDPSEQYF. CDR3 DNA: TGTGCCAGCAGCTTATCCGACCCCTCCGAGCAGTACTTC.

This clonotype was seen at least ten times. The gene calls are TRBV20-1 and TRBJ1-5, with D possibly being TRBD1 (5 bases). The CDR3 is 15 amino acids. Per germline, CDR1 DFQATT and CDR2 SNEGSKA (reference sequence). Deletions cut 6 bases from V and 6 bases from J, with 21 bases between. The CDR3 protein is CSARVIESGPQPQHF. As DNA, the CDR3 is TGCAGTGCCAGGGTCATAGAGTCGGGGCCTCAGCCCCAGCATTTT.

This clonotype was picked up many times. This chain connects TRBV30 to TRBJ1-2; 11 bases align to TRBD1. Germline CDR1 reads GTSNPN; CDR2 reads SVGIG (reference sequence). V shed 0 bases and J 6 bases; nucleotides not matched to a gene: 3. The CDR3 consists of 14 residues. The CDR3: CAWSVGTGGHGYTF. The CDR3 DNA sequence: TGTGCCTGGAGTGTTGGGACAGGGGGTCATGGCTACACCTTC.

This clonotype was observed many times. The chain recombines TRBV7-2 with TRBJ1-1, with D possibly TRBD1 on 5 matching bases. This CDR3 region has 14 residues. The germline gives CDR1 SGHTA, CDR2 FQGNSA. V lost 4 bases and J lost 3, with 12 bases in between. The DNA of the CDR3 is TGTGCCAGCAGCTCGAGGGGCGGGTACACTGAAGCTTTCTTT. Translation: CASSSRGGYTEAFF.